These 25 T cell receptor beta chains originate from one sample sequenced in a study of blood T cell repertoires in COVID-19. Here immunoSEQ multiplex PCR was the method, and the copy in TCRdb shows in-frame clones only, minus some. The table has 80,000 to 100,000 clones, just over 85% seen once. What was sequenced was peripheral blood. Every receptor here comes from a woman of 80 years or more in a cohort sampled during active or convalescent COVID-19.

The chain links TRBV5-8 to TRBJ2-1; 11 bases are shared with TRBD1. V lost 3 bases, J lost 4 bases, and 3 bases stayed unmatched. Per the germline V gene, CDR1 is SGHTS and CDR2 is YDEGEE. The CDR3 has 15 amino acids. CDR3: CASSYGTGGYNEQFF. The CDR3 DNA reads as TGTGCCAGCAGCTATGGGACAGGGGGATACAATGAGCAGTTCTTC.

CDR3 amino acids: CSVVVLREGEQFF. The CDR3 region has the DNA TGCAGCGTTGTGGTGCTGCGGGAGGGTGAGCAGTTCTTC. The chain uses TRBV29-1 and TRBJ2-1; 9 nucleotides line up with TRBD2. CDR1 is SQVTM and CDR2 is ANQGSEA in the germline V gene. The CDR3 sequence is 13 residues long. Germline trimming cut 4 bases from V and 9 bases from J; bases unmatched to any gene: 7.

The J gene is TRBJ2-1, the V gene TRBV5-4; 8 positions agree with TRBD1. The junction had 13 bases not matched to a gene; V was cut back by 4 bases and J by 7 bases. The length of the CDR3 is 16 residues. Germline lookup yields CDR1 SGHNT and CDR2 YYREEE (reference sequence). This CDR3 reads CASSLGRDRITNEQFF. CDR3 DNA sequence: TGTGCCAGCAGCCTGGGCCGGGACAGGATAACGAATGAGCAGTTCTTC.

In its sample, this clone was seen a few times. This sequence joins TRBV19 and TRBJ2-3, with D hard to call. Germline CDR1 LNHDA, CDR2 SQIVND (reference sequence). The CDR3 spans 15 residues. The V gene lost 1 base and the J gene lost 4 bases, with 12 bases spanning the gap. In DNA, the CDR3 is TGTGCCAGTAGTATAGCCAATCAGTATTCAGATACGCAGTATTTT. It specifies CASSIANQYSDTQYF.

This CDR3 is CASRAGTNTGELFF. In DNA form, the CDR3 reads TGTGCCAGCAGGGCAGGGACGAACACCGGGGAGCTGTTTTTT. The chain employs TRBV2 and TRBJ2-2, with D possibly TRBD1 on 5 matching bases. The CDR3 contains 14 residues. Germline assignment: CDR1 SNHLY and CDR2 FYNNEI. The V end was cut by 6 bases, the J end by 0 bases, with 8 bases between.

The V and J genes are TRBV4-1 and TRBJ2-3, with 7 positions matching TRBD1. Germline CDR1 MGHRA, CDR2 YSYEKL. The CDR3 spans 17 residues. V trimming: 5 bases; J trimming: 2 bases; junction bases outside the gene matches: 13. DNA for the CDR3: TGCGCCAGCAGCTCCCGACAGGGAACGGCACTCACAGATACGCAGTATTTT. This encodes CASSSRQGTALTDTQYF.

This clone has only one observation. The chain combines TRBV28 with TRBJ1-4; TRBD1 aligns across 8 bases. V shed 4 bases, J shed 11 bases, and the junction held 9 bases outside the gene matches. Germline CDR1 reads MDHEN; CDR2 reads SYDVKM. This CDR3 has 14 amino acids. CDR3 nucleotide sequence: TGTGCCAGCAGTTCCGGACAGGGTCCGAGGAAACTGTTTTTT. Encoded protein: CASSSGQGPRKLFF.

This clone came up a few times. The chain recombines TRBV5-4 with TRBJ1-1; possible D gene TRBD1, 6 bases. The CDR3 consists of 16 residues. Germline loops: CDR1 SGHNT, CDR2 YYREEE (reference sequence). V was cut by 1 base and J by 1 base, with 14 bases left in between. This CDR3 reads CASSLLPTGTNTEAFF. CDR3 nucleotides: TGTGCCAGCAGCTTGCTTCCCACAGGGACGAACACTGAAGCTTTCTTT.

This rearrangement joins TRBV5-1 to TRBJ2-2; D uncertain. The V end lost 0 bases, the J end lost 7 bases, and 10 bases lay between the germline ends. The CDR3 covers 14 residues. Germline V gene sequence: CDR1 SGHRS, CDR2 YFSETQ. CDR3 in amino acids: CASSLVQSNGELFF. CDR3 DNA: TGCGCCAGCAGCTTGGTACAGTCGAACGGGGAGCTGTTTTTT.

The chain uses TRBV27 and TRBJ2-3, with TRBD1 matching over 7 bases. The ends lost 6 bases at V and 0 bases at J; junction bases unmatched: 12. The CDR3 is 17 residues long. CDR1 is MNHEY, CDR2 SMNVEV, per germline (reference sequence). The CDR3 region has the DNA TGTGCCAGCAGCCGACCCCCCGGACAGGCGAGCACAGATACGCAGTATTTT. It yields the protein CASSRPPGQASTDTQYF.

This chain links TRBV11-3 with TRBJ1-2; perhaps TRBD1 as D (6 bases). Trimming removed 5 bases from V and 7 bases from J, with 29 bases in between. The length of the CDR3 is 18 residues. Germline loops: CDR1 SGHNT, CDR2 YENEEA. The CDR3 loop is CASSPHSWTGGVSGGYTF. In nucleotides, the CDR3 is TGTGCCAGCAGCCCTCACTCGTGGACGGGGGGCGTTTCAGGTGGCTACACCTTC. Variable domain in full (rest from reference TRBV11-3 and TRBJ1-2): EAGVVQSPRYKIIEKKQPVAFWCNPISGHNTLYWYLQNLGQGPELLIRYENEEAVDDSQLPKDRFSAERLKGVDSTLKIQPAELGDSAVYLCASSPHSWTGGVSGGYTFGSGTRLTVV.

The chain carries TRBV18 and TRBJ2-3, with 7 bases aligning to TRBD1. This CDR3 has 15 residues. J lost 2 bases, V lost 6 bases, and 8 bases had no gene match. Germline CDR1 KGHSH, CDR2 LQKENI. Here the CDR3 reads CASSTGQRLTDTQYF. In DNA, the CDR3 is TGTGCCAGCTCGACGGGACAGCGCCTCACAGATACGCAGTATTTT.

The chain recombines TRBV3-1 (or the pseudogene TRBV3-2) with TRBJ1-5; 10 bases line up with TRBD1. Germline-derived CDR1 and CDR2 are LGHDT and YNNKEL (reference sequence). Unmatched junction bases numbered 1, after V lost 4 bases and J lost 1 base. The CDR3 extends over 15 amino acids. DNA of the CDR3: TGTGCCAGCAGCCCGACAGGGGGCAGCAATCAGCCCCAGCATTTT. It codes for CASSPTGGSNQPQHF.

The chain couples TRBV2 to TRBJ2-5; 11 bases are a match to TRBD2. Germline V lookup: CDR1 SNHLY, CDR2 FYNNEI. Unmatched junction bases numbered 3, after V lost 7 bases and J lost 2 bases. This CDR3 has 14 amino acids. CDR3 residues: CASTTSGNQETQYF. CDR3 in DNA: TGTGCCAGCACGACTAGCGGGAATCAAGAGACCCAGTACTTC. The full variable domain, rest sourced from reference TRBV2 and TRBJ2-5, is EPEVTQTPSHQVTQMGQEVILRCVPISNHLYFYWYRQILGQKVEFLVSFYNNEISEKSEIFDDQFSVERPDGSNFTLKIRSTKLEDSAMYFCASTTSGNQETQYFGPGTRLLVL.

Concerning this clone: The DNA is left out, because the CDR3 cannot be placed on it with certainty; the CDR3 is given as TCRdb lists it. This chain's CDR3 is CASSSSNQGYGYTF. The V gene is TRBV28, the J gene TRBJ1-2; the table calls TRBD1, which could not be checked here. Germline-derived CDR1 and CDR2 are MDHEN and SYDVKM. Counting both end residues, the CDR3 totals 14 amino acids.

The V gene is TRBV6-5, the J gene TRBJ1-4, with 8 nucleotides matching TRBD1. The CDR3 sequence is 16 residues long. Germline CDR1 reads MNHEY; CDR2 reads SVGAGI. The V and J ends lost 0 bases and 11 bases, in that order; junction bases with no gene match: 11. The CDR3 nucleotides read TGTGCCAGCAGTTACTCTGAGGACAGGGACATTTGGAAACTGTTTTTT. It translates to CASSYSEDRDIWKLFF.

CDR3 nucleotide sequence: TGTGCCAGCAGCCAAGCGGTAGGGAATAGCGGCTATGGCTACACCTTC. It encodes CASSQAVGNSGYGYTF. This rearrangement joins TRBV4-2 to TRBJ1-2, with unresolved D. The CDR3 runs 16 residues. Germline CDR1 is LGHNA and CDR2 is YNFKEQ. The germline V and J ends were trimmed by 1 base and 4 bases, with 16 bases remaining between them.

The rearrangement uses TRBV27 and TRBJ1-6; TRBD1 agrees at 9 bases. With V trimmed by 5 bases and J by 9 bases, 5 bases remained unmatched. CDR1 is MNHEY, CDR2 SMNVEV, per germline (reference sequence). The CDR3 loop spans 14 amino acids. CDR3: CASSRTGDLSPLHF. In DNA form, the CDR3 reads TGTGCCAGCAGTCGGACAGGGGATCTTTCACCCCTCCACTTT.

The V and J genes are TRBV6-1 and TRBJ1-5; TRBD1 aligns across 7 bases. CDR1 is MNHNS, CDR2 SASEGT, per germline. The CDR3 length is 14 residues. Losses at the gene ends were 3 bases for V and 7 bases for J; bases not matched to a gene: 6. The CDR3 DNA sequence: TGTGCCAGCAGTGACAGGGGGTTCAGGCAGCCCCAGCATTTT. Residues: CASSDRGFRQPQHF.

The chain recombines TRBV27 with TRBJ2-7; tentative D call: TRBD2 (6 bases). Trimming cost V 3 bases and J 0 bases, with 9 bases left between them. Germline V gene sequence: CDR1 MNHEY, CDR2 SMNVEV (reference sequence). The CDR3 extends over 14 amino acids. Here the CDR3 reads CASSFDGSSYEQYF. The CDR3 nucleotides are TGTGCCAGCAGTTTTGACGGGAGCTCCTACGAGCAGTACTTC.

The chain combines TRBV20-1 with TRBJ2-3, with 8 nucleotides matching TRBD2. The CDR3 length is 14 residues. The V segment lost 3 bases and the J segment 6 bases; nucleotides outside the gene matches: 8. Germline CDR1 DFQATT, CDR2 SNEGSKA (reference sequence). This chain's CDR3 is CSASHGTRGDTQYF. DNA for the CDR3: TGCAGTGCTAGTCACGGGACTAGGGGGGATACGCAGTATTTT.

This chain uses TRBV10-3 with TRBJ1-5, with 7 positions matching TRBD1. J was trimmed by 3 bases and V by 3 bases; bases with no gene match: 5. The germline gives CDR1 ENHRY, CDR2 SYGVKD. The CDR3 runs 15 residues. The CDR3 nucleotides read TGTGCCATCAGTGACCAGACAGGGTTCAATCAGCCCCAGCATTTT. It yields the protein CAISDQTGFNQPQHF.

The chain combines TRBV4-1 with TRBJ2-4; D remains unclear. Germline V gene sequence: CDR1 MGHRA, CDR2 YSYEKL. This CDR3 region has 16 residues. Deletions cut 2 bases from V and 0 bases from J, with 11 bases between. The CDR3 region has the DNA TGCGCCAGCAGCCAATCCCTACCACTAGCCAAAAACATTCAGTACTTC. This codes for CASSQSLPLAKNIQYF.

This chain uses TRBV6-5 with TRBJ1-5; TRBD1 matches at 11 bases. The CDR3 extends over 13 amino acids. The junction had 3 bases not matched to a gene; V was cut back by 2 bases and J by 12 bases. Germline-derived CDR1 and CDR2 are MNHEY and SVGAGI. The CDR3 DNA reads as TGTGCCAGCAGTTACAGGGACAGGGGGGACCAGCATTTT. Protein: CASSYRDRGDQHF.

CDR3 bases: TGTGCCAGTCTAGCGGGAGGGCGAACCGGGGAGCTGTTTTTT. It is translated as CASLAGGRTGELFF. The rearrangement joins TRBV3-1 (or the pseudogene TRBV3-2) to TRBJ2-2; 12 nucleotides align to TRBD2. The CDR3 runs 14 residues. The trim removed 9 bases at V and 5 bases at J, leaving 4 bases unmatched. Looked up from germline, CDR1 is LGHDT and CDR2 is YNNKEL (reference sequence).